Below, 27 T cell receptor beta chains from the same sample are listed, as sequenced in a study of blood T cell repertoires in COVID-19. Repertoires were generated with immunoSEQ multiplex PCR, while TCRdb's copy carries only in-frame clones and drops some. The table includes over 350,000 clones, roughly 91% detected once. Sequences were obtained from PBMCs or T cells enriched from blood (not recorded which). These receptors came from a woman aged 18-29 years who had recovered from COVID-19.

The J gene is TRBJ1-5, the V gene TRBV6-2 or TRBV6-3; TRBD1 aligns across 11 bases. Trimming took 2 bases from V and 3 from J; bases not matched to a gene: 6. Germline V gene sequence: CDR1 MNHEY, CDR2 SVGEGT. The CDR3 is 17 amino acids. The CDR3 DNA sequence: TGTGCCAGCAGTTACCCAAGGGACAGGGGGTACAATCAGCCCCAGCATTTT. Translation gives CASSYPRDRGYNQPQHF.

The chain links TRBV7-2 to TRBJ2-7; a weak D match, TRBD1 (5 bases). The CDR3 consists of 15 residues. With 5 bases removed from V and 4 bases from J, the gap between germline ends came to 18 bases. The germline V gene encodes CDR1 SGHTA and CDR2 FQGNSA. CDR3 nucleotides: TGTGCCAGCAGCCACCATTCAAGGGGTGGATACGAGCAGTACTTC. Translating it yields CASSHHSRGGYEQYF.

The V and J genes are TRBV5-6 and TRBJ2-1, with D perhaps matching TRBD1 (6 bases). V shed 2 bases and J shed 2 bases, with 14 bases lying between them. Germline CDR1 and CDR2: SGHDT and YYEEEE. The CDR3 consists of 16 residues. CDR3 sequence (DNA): TGTGCCAGCAGCTTCACCCGACAGGCACCCTACAATGAGCAGTTCTTC. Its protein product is CASSFTRQAPYNEQFF. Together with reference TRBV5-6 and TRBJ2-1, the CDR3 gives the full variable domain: DAGVTQSPTHLIKTRGQQVTLRCSPKSGHDTVSWYQQALGQGPQFIFQYYEEEERQRGNFPDRFSGHQFPNYSSELNVNALLLGDSALYLCASSFTRQAPYNEQFFGPGTRLTVL.

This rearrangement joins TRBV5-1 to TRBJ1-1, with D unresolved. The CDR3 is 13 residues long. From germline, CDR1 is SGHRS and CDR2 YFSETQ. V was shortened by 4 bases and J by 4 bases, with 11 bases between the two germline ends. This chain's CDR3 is CASSRSGGTEAFF. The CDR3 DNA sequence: TGCGCCAGCAGCCGAAGCGGAGGCACTGAAGCTTTCTTT.

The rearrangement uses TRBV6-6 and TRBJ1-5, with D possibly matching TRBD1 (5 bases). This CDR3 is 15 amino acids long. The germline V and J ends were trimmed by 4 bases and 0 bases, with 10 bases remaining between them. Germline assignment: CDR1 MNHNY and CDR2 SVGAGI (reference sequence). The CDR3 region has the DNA TGTGCCAGCAGTTCCCCGGGGGATAGCAATCAGCCCCAGCATTTT. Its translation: CASSSPGDSNQPQHF.

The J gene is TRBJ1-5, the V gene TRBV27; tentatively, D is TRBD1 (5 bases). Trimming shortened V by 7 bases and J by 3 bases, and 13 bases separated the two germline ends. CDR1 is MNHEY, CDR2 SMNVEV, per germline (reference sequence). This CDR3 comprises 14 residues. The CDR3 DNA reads TGTGCCAGCAAGGTCGACAGAGACAATCAGCCCCAGCATTTT. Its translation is CASKVDRDNQPQHF.

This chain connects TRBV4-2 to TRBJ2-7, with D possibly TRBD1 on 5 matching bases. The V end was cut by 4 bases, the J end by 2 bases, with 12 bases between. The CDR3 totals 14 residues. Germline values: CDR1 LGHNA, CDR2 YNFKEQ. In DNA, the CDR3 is TGTGCCAGCAGCCGACAAGGGGCCCCCTACGAGCAGTACTTC. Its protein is CASSRQGAPYEQYF.

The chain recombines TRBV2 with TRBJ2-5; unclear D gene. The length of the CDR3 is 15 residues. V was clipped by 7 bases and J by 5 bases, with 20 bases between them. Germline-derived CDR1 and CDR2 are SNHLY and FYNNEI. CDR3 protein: CASTLHGVLDETQYF. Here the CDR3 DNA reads TGTGCCAGCACCCTTCATGGTGTACTTGATGAGACCCAGTACTTC.

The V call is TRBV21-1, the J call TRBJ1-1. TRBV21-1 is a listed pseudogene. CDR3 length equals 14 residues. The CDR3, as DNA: TGTGCCAGCAGCGATAGACCACTACTGAGTGAAGCTTTCTTT. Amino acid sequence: CASSDRPLLSEAFF.

CDR3 region: CASSREQGANQPQHF. CDR3 DNA sequence: TGTGCCAGCTCACGAGAACAGGGGGCCAATCAGCCCCAGCATTTT. This chain joins TRBV18 and TRBJ1-5; 9 nucleotides match TRBD1. This CDR3 has 15 amino acids. The V gene end was trimmed by 4 bases and the J gene end by 3 bases; junction bases not matched to a gene: 4. CDR1 and CDR2 from the germline V gene are KGHSH and LQKENI.

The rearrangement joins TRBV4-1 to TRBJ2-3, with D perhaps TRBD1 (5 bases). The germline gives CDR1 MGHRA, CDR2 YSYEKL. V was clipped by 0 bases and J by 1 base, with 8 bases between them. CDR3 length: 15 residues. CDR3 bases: TGCGCCAGCAGCCAAGACGGCAGGGGCACAGATACGCAGTATTTT. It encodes CASSQDGRGTDTQYF.

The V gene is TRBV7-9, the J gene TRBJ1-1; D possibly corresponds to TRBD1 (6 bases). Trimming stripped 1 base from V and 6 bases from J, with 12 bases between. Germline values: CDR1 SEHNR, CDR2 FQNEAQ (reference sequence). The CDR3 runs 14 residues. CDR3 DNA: TGTGCCAGCAGCTTAGACAGGGAGGGTTCTGAAGCTTTCTTT. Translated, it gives CASSLDREGSEAFF.

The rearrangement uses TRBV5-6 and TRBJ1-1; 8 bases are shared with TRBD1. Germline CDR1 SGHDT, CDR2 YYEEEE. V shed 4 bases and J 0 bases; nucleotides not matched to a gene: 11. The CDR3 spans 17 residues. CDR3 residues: CASSRLGRGLVNTEAFF. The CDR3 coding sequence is TGTGCCAGCAGCCGCCTGGGCAGGGGGCTTGTGAACACTGAAGCTTTCTTT.

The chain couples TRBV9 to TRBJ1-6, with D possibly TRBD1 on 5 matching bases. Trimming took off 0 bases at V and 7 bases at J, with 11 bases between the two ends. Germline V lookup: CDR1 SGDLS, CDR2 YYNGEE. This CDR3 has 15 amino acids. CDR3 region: CASSVGQLSNSPLHF. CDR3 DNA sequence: TGTGCCAGCAGCGTAGGACAGCTCTCGAATTCACCCCTCCACTTT.

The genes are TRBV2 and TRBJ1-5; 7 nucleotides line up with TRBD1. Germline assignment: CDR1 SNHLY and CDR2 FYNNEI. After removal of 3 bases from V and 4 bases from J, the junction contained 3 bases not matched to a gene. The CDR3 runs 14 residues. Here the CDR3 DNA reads TGTGCCAGCAGTGACAGGGACAGAAATCAGCCCCAGCATTTT. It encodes CASSDRDRNQPQHF.

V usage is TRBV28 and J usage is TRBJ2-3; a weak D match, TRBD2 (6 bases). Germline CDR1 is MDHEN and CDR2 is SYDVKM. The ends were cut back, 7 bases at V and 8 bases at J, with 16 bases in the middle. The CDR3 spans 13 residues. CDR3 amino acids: CASISSGRGTQYF. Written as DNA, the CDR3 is TGTGCCAGCATCTCATCTGGGCGGGGTACGCAGTATTTT.

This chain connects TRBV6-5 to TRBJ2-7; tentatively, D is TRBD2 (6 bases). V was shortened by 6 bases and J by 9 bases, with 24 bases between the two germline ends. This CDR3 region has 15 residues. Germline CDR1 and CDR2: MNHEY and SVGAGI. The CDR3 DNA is TGTGCCAGCAGGCGGGGAGACAGCCGGCACGGGGGGCAGTACTTC. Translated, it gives CASRRGDSRHGGQYF.

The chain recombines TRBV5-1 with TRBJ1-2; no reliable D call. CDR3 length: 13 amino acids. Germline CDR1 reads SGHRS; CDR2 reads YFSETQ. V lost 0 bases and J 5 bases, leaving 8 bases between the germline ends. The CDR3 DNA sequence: TGCGCCAGCAGCTTGGATTCCGAGTATGGCTACACCTTC. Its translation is CASSLDSEYGYTF.

The chain's CDR3 is CASSPAGGPLYGYTF. The CDR3 DNA reads TGTGCCAGTAGTCCGGCAGGGGGTCCACTTTATGGCTACACCTTC. The chain recombines TRBV19 with TRBJ1-2, with 7 bases aligning to TRBD1. With V trimmed by 5 bases and J by 5 bases, 11 bases remained unmatched. CDR1 LNHDA and CDR2 SQIVND come from the germline V gene (reference sequence). The CDR3 covers 15 residues.

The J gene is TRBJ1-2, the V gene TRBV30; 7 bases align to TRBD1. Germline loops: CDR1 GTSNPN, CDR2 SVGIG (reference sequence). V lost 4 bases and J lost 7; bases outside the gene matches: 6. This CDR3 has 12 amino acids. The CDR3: CAWNRGLRGYTF. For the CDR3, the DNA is TGTGCCTGGAATAGGGGGCTACGTGGCTACACCTTC.

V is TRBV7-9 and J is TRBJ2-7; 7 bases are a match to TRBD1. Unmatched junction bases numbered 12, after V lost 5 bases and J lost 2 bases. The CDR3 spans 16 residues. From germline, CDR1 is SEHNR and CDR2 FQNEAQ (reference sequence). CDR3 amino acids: CASSHPLAGGPYEQYF. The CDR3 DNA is TGTGCCAGCAGCCACCCCCTGGCAGGGGGACCCTACGAGCAGTACTTC.

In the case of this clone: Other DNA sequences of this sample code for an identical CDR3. The CDR3 region is CASSPGQGGTDTQYF. DNA of the CDR3: TGCGCCAGCAGCCCGGGACAGGGGGGGACAGATACGCAGTATTTT. The chain links TRBV5-1 to TRBJ2-3, with 11 bases fitting TRBD1. Per germline, CDR1 SGHRS and CDR2 YFSETQ. V was clipped by 4 bases and J by 3 bases; unmatched bases: 4. CDR3 length: 15 residues.

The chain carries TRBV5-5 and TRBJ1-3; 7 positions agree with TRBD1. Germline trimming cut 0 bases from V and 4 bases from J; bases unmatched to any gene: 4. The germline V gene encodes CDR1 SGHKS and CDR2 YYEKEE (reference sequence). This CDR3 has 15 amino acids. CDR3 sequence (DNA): TGTGCCAGCAGCTTGGAAACAGGGGCCGGAAACACCATATATTTT. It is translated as CASSLETGAGNTIYF.

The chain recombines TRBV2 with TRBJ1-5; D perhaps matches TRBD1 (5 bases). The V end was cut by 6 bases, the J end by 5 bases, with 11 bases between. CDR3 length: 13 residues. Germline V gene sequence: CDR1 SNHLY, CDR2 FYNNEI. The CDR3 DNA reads TGTGCCAGCAGGGGGGAGGTGGATCAGCCCCAGCATTTT. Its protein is CASRGEVDQPQHF.

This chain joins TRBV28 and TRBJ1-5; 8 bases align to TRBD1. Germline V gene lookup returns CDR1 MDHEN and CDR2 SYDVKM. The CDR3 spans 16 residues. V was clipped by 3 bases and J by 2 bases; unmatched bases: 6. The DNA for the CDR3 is TGTGCCAGCAGTTTGCAGGGGGCGATTCGCAATCAGCCCCAGCATTTT. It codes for CASSLQGAIRNQPQHF. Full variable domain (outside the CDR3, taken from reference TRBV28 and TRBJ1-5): DVKVTQSSRYLVKRTGEKVFLECVQDMDHENMFWYRQDPGLGLRLIYFSYDVKMKEKGDIPEGYSVSREKKERFSLILESASTNQTSMYLCASSLQGAIRNQPQHFGDGTRLSIL.

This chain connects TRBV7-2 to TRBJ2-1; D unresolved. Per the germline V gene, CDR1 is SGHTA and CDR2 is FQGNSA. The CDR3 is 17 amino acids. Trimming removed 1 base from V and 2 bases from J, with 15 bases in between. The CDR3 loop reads CASSLVAGSLPYNEQFF. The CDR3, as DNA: TGTGCCAGCAGCTTAGTCGCCGGGTCCTTACCCTACAATGAGCAGTTCTTC.

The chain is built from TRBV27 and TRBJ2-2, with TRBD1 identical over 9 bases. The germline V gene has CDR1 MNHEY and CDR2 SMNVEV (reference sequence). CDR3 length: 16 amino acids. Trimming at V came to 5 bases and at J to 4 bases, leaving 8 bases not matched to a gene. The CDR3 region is CASSPATGGGTGELFF. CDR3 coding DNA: TGTGCCAGCAGTCCCGCGACAGGGGGAGGCACCGGGGAGCTGTTTTTT.